Listed below are T cell receptor beta chains from one sample, sequenced in a study of blood T cell repertoires in COVID-19. Profiling relied on immunoSEQ multiplex PCR, and the TCRdb table lists in-frame clones only, not all of them. The table records 45,000 to 55,000 clones, 84% of them present only once. The sequenced sample was peripheral blood. The origin of the receptors is a man over 45 with acute or convalescent COVID-19. Both conserved end residues are part of each CDR3. The D gene is left open where the match is weak. Rows give clone size only sometimes, using once, few, many, or a class for an expanded clone.

NA,TRBJ1-5,TRBV19,NA,TGTGCCAGTAGCAACAGCCAGGGGACTAGCAATCAGCCCCAGCATTTT,CASSNSQGTSNQPQHF
NA,TRBJ2-7,TRBV5-5,TRBD2,TGTGCCAGCAGCTGGCCGGGACTAGCGGGAAACGAGCAGTACTTC,CASSWPGLAGNEQYF
NA,TRBJ2-2,TRBV29-1,TRBD1,TGCAGCGTTGGTGACAGGGCGGTCGGGGAGCTGTTTTTT,CSVGDRAVGELFF
NA,TRBJ2-7,TRBV7-2,TRBD2,TGTGCCAGCAGCTTAGGGGCTAGCGGGGCGGGGTACTTC,CASSLGASGAGYF
NA,TRBJ2-1,TRBV4-2,TRBD1,TGTGCCAGCAGCGCCCAGGGGGACAATGAGCAGTTCTTC,CASSAQGDNEQFF
NA,TRBJ1-5,TRBV19,NA,TGTGCCAGTAGTATCACCGGACAGAGTAATCAGCCCCAGCATTTT,CASSITGQSNQPQHF
NA,TRBJ2-7,TRBV5-5,NA,TGTGCCAGCAGCATTACCGGGAACTCCTACGAGCAGTACTTC,CASSITGNSYEQYF
NA,TRBJ1-3,TRBV6-5,TRBD1,TGTGCCAGCACCGGACAGGGGAACACCATATATTTT,CASTGQGNTIYF
NA,TRBJ1-2,TRBV6-1,NA,TGTGCCAGCAGTGAATGGGTGTGGCAGGCTGGCTACACCTTC,CASSEWVWQAGYTF
NA,TRBJ1-6,TRBV3-1/TRBV3-2,NA,TGTGCCAGCAGCCAAAGAGCCTCACCCCTCCACTTT,CASSQRASPLHF
NA,TRBJ1-6,TRBV2,TRBD1,TGTGCCAGCAGTGCAGGGGGGAATTCACCCCTCCACTTT,CASSAGGNSPLHF
NA,TRBJ1-3,TRBV21-1,NA,TGTGCCAGCAGCTTCGCAGGGGCAATTGGTGGAAACACCATATATTTT,CASSFAGAIGGNTIYF
once,TRBJ2-2,TRBV7-2,TRBD1,TGTGCCAGCAGTTTAGACAGGGTAAACACCGGGGAGCTGTTTTTT,CASSLDRVNTGELFF
NA,TRBJ2-7,TRBV11-2,TRBD1,TGTGCCAGCAGCTTATGGGACAGGAACTACGAGCAGTACTTC,CASSLWDRNYEQYF
NA,TRBJ2-7,TRBV3-1/TRBV3-2,NA,TGTGCCAGCAGCCCCCACCGGGGGAACGCGCCCTACGAGCAGTACTTC,CASSPHRGNAPYEQYF
NA,TRBJ2-1,TRBV24-1,NA,TGTGCCACCAGTGATTCCCGTGGTAGCCGATCCTACAATGAGCAGTTCTTC,CATSDSRGSRSYNEQFF
NA,TRBJ2-7,TRBV9,TRBD2,TGTGCCAGCAGCGTAGGACTAGCGTCCTACGAGCAGTACTTC,CASSVGLASYEQYF
NA,TRBJ2-7,TRBV7-2,NA,TGTGCCAGCAGCTTAGGGTGGGGCCTCTCCTACGAGCAGTACTTC,CASSLGWGLSYEQYF
NA,TRBJ2-1,TRBV4-3,TRBD2,TGCGCCAGCAGCCAGATAGCGGGAGACGAGCAGTTCTTC,CASSQIAGDEQFF
NA,TRBJ2-1,TRBV9,NA,TGTGCCAGCAGCGTCAGGGGAGATCACAATGAGCAGTTCTTC,CASSVRGDHNEQFF
few,TRBJ1-5,TRBV19,TRBD1,TGTGCCAGTAACCCCGGGACAGGGTACCAGCCCCAGCATTTT,CASNPGTGYQPQHF
NA,TRBJ2-2,TRBV6-5,NA,TGTGCCAGCAGGGTCTCAGGGTTCACCGGGGAGCTGTTTTTT,CASRVSGFTGELFF
NA,TRBJ1-3,TRBV4-2,NA,TGTGCCAGCAGCCAAACGGGACTGGGAAACACCATATATTTT,CASSQTGLGNTIYF
NA,TRBJ1-4,TRBV30,NA,TGTGCCTGGAGTGTACACGGGTCCAGGGGATTCGGTGAAAAACTGTTTTTT,CAWSVHGSRGFGEKLFF
NA,TRBJ2-1,TRBV9,TRBD2,TGTGCCAGCAGCGCAGCTAGCGGGAGATTTTTCGATGAGCAGTTCTTC,CASSAASGRFFDEQFF
once,TRBJ1-5,TRBV12-3/TRBV12-4,NA,TGTGCCAGCAGTCGACAGACTAATCAGCCCCAGCATTTT,CASSRQTNQPQHF
NA,TRBJ2-1,TRBV2,TRBD1,TGTGCCAGCGAGGGGGCGGTTGGGAATGAGCAGTTCTTC,CASEGAVGNEQFF
NA,TRBJ1-3,TRBV28,NA,TGTGCCAGCAGTTTCCGAGGAAACAGGGAGAGCTCTGGAAACACCATATATTTT,CASSFRGNRESSGNTIYF
NA,TRBJ2-1,TRBV11-3,TRBD2,TGTGCCAGCAGCGGCTCGAGCCTAGGGTGGGGCGGGAGCTCCTACAATGAGCAGTTCTTC,CASSGSSLGWGGSSYNEQFF
few,TRBJ1-3,TRBV3-1/TRBV3-2,NA,TGTGCCAGCAGCCATGGGGGCTCCTCTGGAAACACCATATATTTT,CASSHGGSSGNTIYF
NA,TRBJ2-5,TRBV13,NA,TGTGCCAGCAGCCGTTGGTCGCCAGGGCTAAATAAGGAGACCCAGTACTTC,CASSRWSPGLNKETQYF
NA,TRBJ2-2,TRBV2,NA,TGTGCCAGCGCTTCGGGAGTACCTACCGGGGAGCTGTTTTTT,CASASGVPTGELFF
NA,TRBJ2-7,TRBV14,TRBD1,TGTGCCAGCAGGCAGACCGGGACAGCGGTTTCCTACGAGCAGTACTTC,CASRQTGTAVSYEQYF
NA,TRBJ1-5,TRBV7-2,TRBD1,TGTGCCAGCAGCTTACAGGGGGGTGAGAGCAATCAGCCCCAGCATTTT,CASSLQGGESNQPQHF
NA,TRBJ2-1,TRBV29-1,TRBD1,TGCAGCGTAGACAGGGGTTCCTACAATGAGCAGTTCTTC,CSVDRGSYNEQFF
NA,TRBJ2-7,TRBV9,NA,TGTGCCAGCAGAGCGGACGGAACCTACGAGCAGTACTTC,CASRADGTYEQYF
NA,TRBJ2-1,TRBV5-1,TRBD2,TGCGCCAGCAGCTTGCGTCCCCCGGGACTAGCGGGATCAGCATTGGGGGATGAGCAGTTCTTC,CASSLRPPGLAGSALGDEQFF
NA,TRBJ1-5,TRBV3-1/TRBV3-2,NA,TGTGCCAGCAGCCCAAGCTCGGGTTACCAGCCCCAGCATTTT,CASSPSSGYQPQHF
NA,TRBJ2-3,TRBV29-1,NA,TGCAGCACCGAGTCGGGGGCAGATACGCAGTATTTT,CSTESGADTQYF
NA,TRBJ2-2,TRBV3-1/TRBV3-2,TRBD1,TGTGCCAGCAGCCAAGTGCAGGGGGTCGGCGGGGAGCTGTTTTTT,CASSQVQGVGGELFF
NA,TRBJ1-2,TRBV15,NA,TGTGCCGTCGGCAGGGGTAACTATGGCTACACCTTC,CAVGRGNYGYTF
NA,TRBJ1-4,TRBV30,TRBD1,TGTGCCTGGGGGACAGGGATCGACGAAAAACTGTTTTTT,CAWGTGIDEKLFF
NA,TRBJ1-4,TRBV2,NA,TGTGCCAGCAGACTATTGGACAGTGCAACTAATGAAAAACTGTTTTTT,CASRLLDSATNEKLFF
NA,TRBJ2-1,TRBV6-6,TRBD1,TGTGCCAGCAGTTTGGGACAGAACAATGAGCAGTTCTTC,CASSLGQNNEQFF
NA,TRBJ2-7,TRBV30,TRBD1,TGTGCCTGGAGTGGTCGGACAGGGCTGTCCTACGAGCAGTACTTC,CAWSGRTGLSYEQYF
NA,TRBJ2-7,TRBV27,TRBD1,TGTGCCAGCAGCTATTCCGGGACAGGGTCCTACGAGCAGTACTTC,CASSYSGTGSYEQYF
NA,TRBJ2-1,TRBV9,TRBD1,TGTGCCAGCAGCGTAGGGGGACAGACGATCGTCAATGAGCAGTTCTTC,CASSVGGQTIVNEQFF
NA,TRBJ2-2,TRBV30,TRBD1,TGTGCCTGGAGCAATCCGGGACAGGCCGAAAGGGCCGGGGAGCTGTTTTTT,CAWSNPGQAERAGELFF